Below, 19 T cell receptor beta chains from the same sample are listed, as sequenced in a study of early T cells in non-severe SARS-CoV-2 infection. TCRdb fed the 5' RACE reads into MiXCR, producing one record per CDR3 protein. The sample lists 25,000 to 35,000 distinct CDR3 sequences, approximately 5% occurring once. The material sequenced was whole blood. All receptors derive from an adult who was a healthcare worker with PCR-confirmed SARS-CoV-2 infection or an uninfected control (not recorded which).

This clonotype has just a few counts. V is TRBV7-6 and J is TRBJ2-3, with a weak D call TRBD1 (5 bases). Germline values: CDR1 SGHVS, CDR2 FNYEAQ. V lost 1 base to trimming and J lost 6 bases, with 14 bases between them. There are 15 residues in the CDR3. CDR3 bases: TGTGCCAGCAGCTTAGGCCCAGGGCCTCAGGATACGCAGTATTTT. Translated, it gives CASSLGPGPQDTQYF.

This clonotype was picked up a small number of times. This chain uses TRBV6-1 with TRBJ2-1; D perhaps matches TRBD1 (6 bases). Trimming shortened V by 0 bases and J by 8 bases, and 14 bases separated the two germline ends. From germline, CDR1 is MNHNS and CDR2 SASEGT. This CDR3 comprises 15 residues. The CDR3, as DNA: TGTGCCAGCAGTGAAGCCACAGGGACGGTGGATGAGCAGTTCTTC. This translates into CASSEATGTVDEQFF.

The sample holds many counts of this clonotype. The rearrangement joins TRBV6-2 or TRBV6-3 to TRBJ1-2; D unclear. CDR1 and CDR2 (germline): MNHEY, SVGEGT. The CDR3 runs to 11 residues. With 10 bases removed from V and 4 bases from J, the gap between germline ends came to 10 bases. The CDR3, as DNA: TGTGCCACCATGAGAGGCTATGGCTACACCTTC. Translated, it gives CATMRGYGYTF.

This clonotype was counted ten times or more. The gene calls are TRBV7-9 and TRBJ1-1; D gene uncertain. CDR3 length: 14 residues. The germline V gene has CDR1 SEHNR and CDR2 FQNEAQ (reference sequence). V dropped 7 bases and J dropped 4 bases, with 16 bases sitting between them. CDR3 loop: CASTIAPPGTEAFF. The CDR3 DNA sequence: TGTGCCAGCACGATTGCGCCGCCCGGCACTGAAGCTTTCTTT.

In its sample, this clonotype was seen many times. The chain links TRBV12-3 or TRBV12-4 to TRBJ2-7, with 8 positions matching TRBD1. V lost 5 bases to trimming and J lost 3 bases; unmatched junction nucleotides: 6. The CDR3 is 14 amino acids. Here the CDR3 reads CASSIRGRFYEQYF. The CDR3 DNA reads as TGTGCCAGCAGTATCAGGGGGCGCTTCTACGAGCAGTACTTC.

This clonotype was seen ten or more times. This chain joins TRBV7-2 and TRBJ2-4; 7 bases match TRBD1. This CDR3 is built from 16 residues. Germline CDR1 reads SGHTA; CDR2 reads FQGNSA. Trimming cost V 5 bases and J 9 bases; bases outside gene matches: 16. The CDR3 loop reads CASSPAGGTRWGIQYF. In nucleotides, the CDR3 is TGTGCCAGCAGCCCTGCAGGGGGTACCCGCTGGGGCATTCAGTACTTC.

Ten or more counts support this clonotype. The chain couples TRBV5-1 to TRBJ1-5; 7 nucleotides line up with TRBD1. The CDR3 extends over 15 amino acids. The junction had 4 bases not matched to a gene; V was cut back by 0 bases and J by 4 bases. CDR1 is SGHRS, CDR2 YFSETQ, per germline. The CDR3 region has the DNA TGCGCCAGCAGCTTGGAAGGACAGGCAAATCAGCCCCAGCATTTT. The encoded protein is CASSLEGQANQPQHF.

This rearrangement joins TRBV5-6 to TRBJ2-1; D possibly corresponds to TRBD2 (5 bases). CDR3 length equals 15 residues. Trimming shortened V by 1 base and J by 2 bases, and 10 bases separated the two germline ends. Germline CDR1 and CDR2: SGHDT and YYEEEE. This CDR3 reads CASSLNLGTYNEQFF. The CDR3 DNA reads TGTGCCAGCAGCTTGAATCTCGGGACCTACAATGAGCAGTTCTTC.

The sample holds many counts of this clonotype. The chain links TRBV15 to TRBJ2-3; 13 nucleotides line up with TRBD2. From germline, CDR1 is LNHNV and CDR2 YYDKDF (reference sequence). V dropped 0 bases and J dropped 4; count of bases not matched to a gene: 1. The CDR3 spans 16 residues. The CDR3 coding sequence is TGTGCCACCAGCAGAGATGGACTAGCGGGGGCAGATACGCAGTATTTT. Its translation is CATSRDGLAGADTQYF. The full variable domain, completed using reference TRBV15 and TRBJ2-3, is DAMVIQNPRYQVTQFGKPVTLSCSQTLNHNVMYWYQQKSSQAPKLLFHYYDKDFNNEADTPDNFQSRRPNTSFCFLDIRSPGLGDTAMYLCATSRDGLAGADTQYFGPGTRLTVL.

Only a few counts were recorded for this clonotype. CDR3 amino acids: CASSLSDSTEAFF. The CDR3 DNA reads TGTGCCAGCAGCTTGTCGGATAGCACTGAAGCTTTCTTT. The chain couples TRBV7-9 to TRBJ1-1, with D unresolved. The V end was cut by 3 bases, the J end by 4 bases, with 9 bases between. From germline, CDR1 is SEHNR and CDR2 FQNEAQ (reference sequence). The CDR3 length is 13 residues. The full variable domain, rest sourced from reference TRBV7-9 and TRBJ1-1, is DTGVSQNPRHKITKRGQNVTFRCDPISEHNRLYWYRQTLGQGPEFLTYFQNEAQLEKSRLLSDRFSAERPKGSFSTLEIQRTEQGDSAMYLCASSLSDSTEAFFGQGTRLTVV.

This clonotype was counted only a few times. The V and J genes are TRBV5-4 and TRBJ1-2, with D possibly TRBD1 on 5 matching bases. The CDR3 is 16 amino acids. From germline, CDR1 is SGHNT and CDR2 YYREEE (reference sequence). Between the trimmed V and J ends, which lost 3 bases and 5 bases, there was a span of 20 bases. The CDR3 DNA reads as TGTGCCAGCAGCTACGCCGGGACCCCTGGAGGGTATGGCTACACCTTC. As protein: CASSYAGTPGGYGYTF.

This clonotype has ten or more counts. The chain couples TRBV27 to TRBJ2-3; D is uncertain. This CDR3 is built from 13 residues. CDR1 and CDR2 from the germline V gene are MNHEY and SMNVEV (reference sequence). V was trimmed by 7 bases and J by 1 base, leaving 9 bases between them. The CDR3 region is CASNIGGTDTQYF. The DNA for the CDR3 is TGTGCCAGCAACATAGGCGGCACAGATACGCAGTATTTT.

This clonotype was detected ten times or more. The J gene is TRBJ2-2, the V gene TRBV5-6, with 7 nucleotides matching TRBD1. The CDR3 has 18 residues. Losses at the gene ends were 4 bases for V and 4 bases for J; bases not matched to a gene: 16. Germline lookup yields CDR1 SGHDT and CDR2 YYEEEE. The CDR3 loop reads CASSHQKRTGPGTGELFF. As DNA, the CDR3 is TGTGCCAGCAGCCATCAGAAGCGGACAGGCCCGGGCACCGGGGAGCTGTTTTTT. The complete variable domain, with remaining parts taken from reference TRBV5-6 and TRBJ2-2, reads DAGVTQSPTHLIKTRGQQVTLRCSPKSGHDTVSWYQQALGQGPQFIFQYYEEEERQRGNFPDRFSGHQFPNYSSELNVNALLLGDSALYLCASSHQKRTGPGTGELFFGEGSRLTVL.

The table lists this clonotype with many counts. This chain connects TRBV5-1 to TRBJ2-7; no firm D call. Germline CDR1 reads SGHRS; CDR2 reads YFSETQ. Trimming removed 0 bases from V and 0 bases from J, with 10 bases in between. CDR3 size: 15 residues. CDR3 amino acids: CASSLGGLSSYEQYF. The CDR3 DNA is TGCGCCAGCAGCTTGGGGGGTCTAAGCTCCTACGAGCAGTACTTC.

This clonotype was counted many times. The chain carries TRBV10-3 and TRBJ2-1; D unresolved. The ends were cut back, 2 bases at V and 9 bases at J, with 20 bases in the middle. This CDR3 contains 16 residues. Germline CDR1 reads ENHRY; CDR2 reads SYGVKD. The CDR3 loop is CAISEGDQTLSGEQFF. CDR3 nucleotide sequence: TGTGCCATCAGTGAGGGGGATCAAACCTTATCCGGTGAGCAGTTCTTC.

This clonotype occurred many times. The chain couples TRBV6-2 or TRBV6-3 to TRBJ2-1; D is ambiguous. V lost 3 bases and J 8 bases, leaving 17 bases between the germline ends. CDR1 and CDR2 (germline): MNHEY, SVGEGT. This CDR3 is built from 15 residues. DNA of the CDR3: TGTGCCAGCAGTTATACCGATGACGACCTTGATGAGCAGTTCTTC. Protein: CASSYTDDDLDEQFF.

This clonotype was recorded at least ten times. The chain recombines TRBV5-1 with TRBJ2-3; D gene uncertain. The CDR3 is 13 residues long. Trimming removed 6 bases from V and 2 bases from J, with 10 bases in between. Germline CDR1 SGHRS, CDR2 YFSETQ. The CDR3 sequence: CASTLGSTDTQYF. CDR3 in DNA: TGCGCCAGCACCCTGGGGTCCACAGATACGCAGTATTTT.

This clonotype was seen many times. The rearrangement links TRBV28 to TRBJ1-2; D is unresolved. V was shortened by 5 bases and J by 2 bases, with 9 bases between the two germline ends. CDR1 is MDHEN and CDR2 is SYDVKM in the germline V gene. The CDR3 has 13 amino acids. The CDR3 loop reads CASSRALNYGYTF. The CDR3 DNA reads TGTGCCAGCAGTCGGGCCCTGAACTATGGCTACACCTTC.

This clonotype was recorded a few times. The rearrangement joins TRBV11-2 to TRBJ1-4; D is perhaps TRBD1 (5 bases). Per the germline V gene, CDR1 is SGHAT and CDR2 is FQNNGV. The germline V and J ends were trimmed by 2 bases and 5 bases, with 15 bases remaining between them. The CDR3 is 16 amino acids. CDR3 amino acids: CASSLSGAYRNEKLFF. For the CDR3, the DNA is TGTGCCAGCAGCTTATCCGGGGCGTATAGAAATGAAAAACTGTTTTTT.